Below, 12 T cell receptor beta chains from the same sample are listed, as sequenced in a study of Ad26.COV2.S vaccination and SARS-CoV-2 variants. Regarding treatment: about 20 received Ad26.COV2.S at low or high dose, single or two shots; roughly 5 received placebo; per-sample allocation not given. Day 63 following the first vaccine or placebo injection was when the samples were taken. This table comes from immunoSEQ multiplex PCR, and its TCRdb copy is limited to in-frame clones, with some not included. The sample has 430,000 or so clones; approximately 92% are singletons. Sequenced material: peripheral blood, taken in a trial of Ad26.COV2.S vaccine versus placebo. Receptor source: a person between 18 and 65 years old who received the Ad26.COV2.S COVID-19 vaccine or a placebo.

Note on this clone: This same CDR3 is encoded by further DNA sequences in the sample. V gene TRBV2 combines with J gene TRBJ1-5; maybe TRBD1 (5 bases). The V gene lost 6 bases and the J gene lost 4 bases, with 7 bases spanning the gap. This CDR3 is 12 amino acids long. Germline values: CDR1 SNHLY, CDR2 FYNNEI. The CDR3, as DNA: TGTGCCAGCAGGGGGGTAAATCAGCCCCAGCATTTT. This sequence encodes CASRGVNQPQHF.

V and J are TRBV27 and TRBJ2-7; no reliable D call. From germline, CDR1 is MNHEY and CDR2 SMNVEV (reference sequence). Trimming took off 6 bases at V and 1 base at J, with 19 bases between the two ends. This CDR3 is 16 amino acids long. DNA of the CDR3: TGTGCCAGCAGCCCGACGTGGGGATTGGAATCCTACGAGCAGTACTTC. Protein: CASSPTWGLESYEQYF.

CDR3 coding DNA: TGTGCCAGCAGCCAAGAACCAGGGGGCCTCAATCAGCCCCAGCATTTT. Protein: CASSQEPGGLNQPQHF. The chain uses TRBV11-3 and TRBJ1-5, with TRBD1 matching 8 bases. The junction had 9 bases not matched to a gene; V was cut back by 5 bases and J by 3 bases. CDR3 size: 16 residues. Germline values: CDR1 SGHNT, CDR2 YENEEA.

The chain couples TRBV12-5 to TRBJ2-5; D perhaps matches TRBD1 (5 bases). The CDR3 has 13 amino acids. Trimming shortened V by 5 bases and J by 9 bases, and 16 bases separated the two germline ends. CDR1 and CDR2 from the germline V gene are LGHNT and FRNRAP. The CDR3 DNA sequence: TGTGCTAGTGGTAATGGACACCAAGGTTCCCAGTACTTC. Its protein is CASGNGHQGSQYF. Drawing the rest from reference TRBV12-5 and TRBJ2-5, the complete variable domain is DARVTQTPRHKVTEMGQEVTMRCQPILGHNTVFWYRQTMMQGLELLAYFRNRAPLDDSGMPKDRFSAEMPDATLATLKIQPSEPRDSAVYFCASGNGHQGSQYFGPGTRLLVL.

The genes are TRBV5-1 and TRBJ1-1; D unclear. Germline loops: CDR1 SGHRS, CDR2 YFSETQ. V was trimmed by 1 base and J by 3 bases, leaving 10 bases between them. CDR3 size: 14 residues. The CDR3, as DNA: TGCGCCAGCAGCTTGCGTTATTCTGACACTGAAGCTTTCTTT. It translates to CASSLRYSDTEAFF. Drawing the rest from reference TRBV5-1 and TRBJ1-1, the complete variable domain is KAGVTQTPRYLIKTRGQQVTLSCSPISGHRSVSWYQQTPGQGLQFLFEYFSETQRNKGNFPGRFSGRQFSNSRSEMNVSTLELGDSALYLCASSLRYSDTEAFFGQGTRLTVV.

The rearrangement links TRBV28 to TRBJ2-1, with D perhaps TRBD1 or TRBD2 (5 bases each). Germline CDR1 and CDR2: MDHEN and SYDVKM. The CDR3 totals 11 residues. The V gene lost 2 bases and the J gene lost 15 bases, with 11 bases spanning the gap. CDR3 sequence (DNA): TGTGCCAGCAGTTTACGAGGGGCACCGTTCTTC. This encodes CASSLRGAPFF.

V gene TRBV5-1 combines with J gene TRBJ2-1, with 8 bases lining up with TRBD1. Germline V gene lookup returns CDR1 SGHRS and CDR2 YFSETQ. V was pared by 4 bases and J by 8 bases, with 14 bases of the junction left unmatched. There are 16 residues in the CDR3. In nucleotides, the CDR3 is TGCGCCAGCAGCCTCAGGGGGCGCGGAAGGTTGGATGAGCAGTTCTTC. As protein: CASSLRGRGRLDEQFF.

V and J are TRBV7-2 and TRBJ2-3, with D possibly being TRBD2 (6 bases). V lost 1 base to trimming and J lost 2 bases, with 10 bases between them. This CDR3 comprises 15 residues. Germline lookup yields CDR1 SGHTA and CDR2 FQGNSA. CDR3 DNA: TGTGCCAGCAGCTTAGTCGGAGGGTTCACAGATACGCAGTATTTT. Translating it yields CASSLVGGFTDTQYF.

The rearrangement joins TRBV11-1 to TRBJ2-1; D gene uncertain. Trimming removed 5 bases at V and 0 bases at J, with 14 bases between. Germline V lookup: CDR1 SGHAT, CDR2 FQDESV (reference sequence). The CDR3 is 16 residues long. The CDR3 DNA follows: TGTGCCAGCAGCCCTGATTGGGCGAGCTCCTACAATGAGCAGTTCTTC. As protein: CASSPDWASSYNEQFF.

The chain joins TRBV7-6 to TRBJ1-5; 7 positions agree with TRBD1. There are 15 residues in the CDR3. Germline V gives CDR1 SGHVS, CDR2 FNYEAQ. The ends lost 1 base at V and 3 bases at J; junction bases unmatched: 3. CDR3 coding DNA: TGTGCCAGCAGCTTAGAGGGACAGACCAATCAGCCCCAGCATTTT. Protein product: CASSLEGQTNQPQHF.

This chain links TRBV7-2 with TRBJ1-2; unclear D gene. CDR1 is SGHTA and CDR2 is FQGNSA in the germline V gene. The ends were cut back, 0 bases at V and 5 bases at J, with 13 bases in the middle. This CDR3 is built from 15 residues. The CDR3 sequence: CASSLAGSNLYGYTF. CDR3 nucleotides: TGTGCCAGCAGCTTAGCCGGGTCGAACCTATATGGCTACACCTTC.

The V call is TRBV9, the J call TRBJ1-5; D ambiguous. With 0 bases removed from V and 5 bases from J, the gap between germline ends came to 9 bases. The CDR3 runs 14 residues. CDR1 and CDR2 (germline): SGDLS, YYNGEE. This CDR3 reads CASSVGRGHQPQHF. Written as DNA, the CDR3 is TGTGCCAGCAGCGTAGGACGAGGACATCAGCCCCAGCATTTT.